One and the same sample provided the 17 T cell receptor beta chains below, sequenced in a study of blood T cell repertoires in COVID-19. The repertoire was sequenced with immunoSEQ multiplex PCR; TCRdb's copy has only in-frame clones and lacks some. The sample lists 40,000 to 50,000 clones; more than 70% were seen once. Sequencing was performed on peripheral blood. Every receptor here comes from a man aged 50 or older with active COVID-19.

The V and J genes are TRBV2 and TRBJ2-1; 9 bases align to TRBD1. The CDR3 covers 15 residues. Per the germline V gene, CDR1 is SNHLY and CDR2 is FYNNEI. The ends lost 5 bases at V and 5 bases at J; junction bases unmatched: 7. The CDR3 spells CASSQRGTGNNEQFF. The CDR3 bases are TGTGCCAGCAGTCAAAGAGGGACAGGGAACAATGAGCAGTTCTTC.

The V and J genes are TRBV7-9 and TRBJ2-5; TRBD1 aligns across 8 bases. This CDR3 has 17 amino acids. CDR1 and CDR2 from the germline V gene are SEHNR and FQNEAQ (reference sequence). Germline trimming cut 1 base from V and 3 bases from J; bases unmatched to any gene: 10. The DNA for the CDR3 is TGTGCCAGCAGCTTAGGCCGGGGGACAGGTGAGGAAGAGACCCAGTACTTC. This gives the protein CASSLGRGTGEEETQYF.

J is TRBJ2-2 and V is TRBV4-1; 13 nucleotides agree with TRBD2. The CDR3 loop spans 17 amino acids. The germline V gene has CDR1 MGHRA and CDR2 YSYEKL. V was pared by 4 bases and J by 5 bases, with 7 bases of the junction left unmatched. The CDR3 protein is CASSRLLAGGPTGELFF. CDR3 sequence (DNA): TGCGCCAGCAGCCGATTACTAGCGGGGGGGCCAACCGGGGAGCTGTTTTTT.

In the case of this clone: Germline is not matched at one junction end, which may reflect a read error. This chain joins TRBV7-2 and TRBJ2-2; 9 nucleotides agree with TRBD2. The CDR3 runs 17 residues. Germline CDR1 reads SGHTA; CDR2 reads FQGNSA. The CDR3, as DNA: TGTGCCAGCAGCTCGATTTGGCGGGAGGGCCGTCACCGGGGAGCTGTTTTT. It codes for CASSSIWREGRHRGAVF.

This rearrangement joins TRBV18 to TRBJ2-7; D is possibly TRBD2 (6 bases). V was clipped by 1 base and J by 6 bases, with 16 bases between them. Germline lookup yields CDR1 KGHSH and CDR2 LQKENI. The CDR3 is 15 residues long. The CDR3 here is CASSPRTGLRAEQYF. Written as DNA, the CDR3 is TGTGCCAGCTCACCACGTACGGGACTTCGGGCCGAGCAGTACTTC. Looking up the rest from reference TRBV18 and TRBJ2-7 gives the full variable domain: NAGVMQNPRHLVRRRGQEARLRCSPMKGHSHVYWYRQLPEEGLKFMVYLQKENIIDESGMPKERFSAEFPKEGPSILRIQQVVRGDSAAYFCASSPRTGLRAEQYFGPGTRLTVT.

This chain joins TRBV7-8 and TRBJ1-2; D may be TRBD1 (5 bases). Germline assignment: CDR1 SGHVS and CDR2 FQNEAQ. The CDR3 is 14 amino acids. The V gene lost 7 bases and the J gene lost 1 base, with 13 bases spanning the gap. In nucleotides, the CDR3 is TGTGCCAGCACCCCGTTGACAGTTAACTATGGCTACACCTTC. This gives the protein CASTPLTVNYGYTF.

J is TRBJ2-3 and V is TRBV7-9; TRBD2 agrees at 13 bases. Germline CDR1 is SEHNR and CDR2 is FQNEAQ (reference sequence). Germline trimming cut 5 bases from V and 3 bases from J; bases unmatched to any gene: 8. The CDR3 contains 17 residues. CDR3: CASSPGLAGARTDTQYF. The CDR3 DNA follows: TGTGCCAGCAGCCCTGGACTAGCGGGGGCCAGGACAGATACGCAGTATTTT.

This CDR3 reads CASRRGGGGYTF. In nucleotides, the CDR3 is TGTGCCAGCCGGAGGGGTGGGGGTGGCTACACCTTC. The chain recombines TRBV6-5 with TRBJ1-2; TRBD1 might be the D (5 bases). Trimming stripped 8 bases from V and 7 bases from J, with 14 bases between. This CDR3 has 12 residues. Germline-derived CDR1 and CDR2 are MNHEY and SVGAGI.

CDR3 loop: CASRSSGKETQYF. CDR3 nucleotides: TGTGCCAGCAGGTCTAGCGGGAAAGAGACCCAGTACTTC. The chain combines TRBV27 with TRBJ2-5; 9 nucleotides align to TRBD2. The CDR3 has 13 amino acids. Germline assignment: CDR1 MNHEY and CDR2 SMNVEV (reference sequence). Trimming removed 6 bases from V and 3 bases from J; junction bases left unmatched: 2.

This sequence joins TRBV27 and TRBJ2-7; D call uncertain. The V gene lost 2 bases and the J gene lost 3 bases, with 11 bases spanning the gap. This CDR3 contains 14 residues. Germline lookup yields CDR1 MNHEY and CDR2 SMNVEV (reference sequence). This chain's CDR3 is CASSLIGGDYEQYF. The CDR3 DNA follows: TGTGCCAGCAGTTTAATCGGCGGAGACTACGAGCAGTACTTC.

The J gene is TRBJ1-6, the V gene TRBV6-6, with unresolved D. The CDR3 is 16 amino acids. CDR1 MNHNY and CDR2 SVGAGI come from the germline V gene (reference sequence). V gave up 2 bases and J gave up 0 bases, with 8 bases separating them. CDR3 nucleotide sequence: TGTGCCAGCAGTTACGACGGGAGCTCCTATAATTCACCCCTCCACTTT. It specifies CASSYDGSSYNSPLHF.

V gene TRBV2 combines with J gene TRBJ2-4, with D perhaps matching TRBD2 (5 bases). The CDR3 consists of 14 residues. Germline CDR1 SNHLY, CDR2 FYNNEI. V dropped 3 bases and J dropped 6 bases, with 12 bases sitting between them. This chain's CDR3 is CASSDGQAGNIQYF. The CDR3 coding sequence is TGTGCCAGCAGTGATGGTCAGGCGGGAAACATTCAGTACTTC.

V gene TRBV7-9 combines with J gene TRBJ1-1; 11 bases agree with TRBD1. J lost 0 bases, V lost 10 bases, and 7 bases had no gene match. CDR1 SEHNR and CDR2 FQNEAQ come from the germline V gene (reference sequence). This CDR3 spans 15 amino acids. This CDR3 reads CAIGQGARVNTEAFF. In DNA form, the CDR3 reads TGTGCCATCGGACAGGGGGCGAGGGTGAACACTGAAGCTTTCTTT.

The chain links TRBV7-8 to TRBJ2-2, with 7 bases aligning to TRBD2. CDR1 and CDR2 (germline): SGHVS, FQNEAQ. The CDR3 runs to 15 residues. V shed 5 bases, J shed 3 bases, and the junction held 6 bases outside the gene matches. CDR3 residues: CASSLGRADTGELFF. CDR3 DNA: TGTGCCAGCAGCCTAGGGAGGGCAGACACCGGGGAGCTGTTTTTT.

There are a few counts of this clone. This rearrangement joins TRBV4-1 to TRBJ2-7; D possibly corresponds to TRBD2 (6 bases). The V gene lost 6 bases and the J gene lost 1 base, with 13 bases spanning the gap. The V gene's germline CDR1 is MGHRA and CDR2 YSYEKL. The CDR3 loop spans 14 amino acids. In DNA, the CDR3 is TGCGCCAGCAGTAGCATTGGAGGGTCCTACGAGCAGTACTTC. It specifies CASSSIGGSYEQYF.

The J gene is TRBJ1-4, the V gene TRBV24-1, with D possibly matching TRBD1 (5 bases). The CDR3 has 15 residues. The V end lost 5 bases, the J end lost 0 bases, and 9 bases lay between the germline ends. CDR1 KGHDR and CDR2 SFDVKD come from the germline V gene. CDR3 amino acids: CATSGTSPTNEKLFF. In DNA, the CDR3 is TGTGCCACCAGTGGGACAAGCCCAACTAATGAAAAACTGTTTTTT.

The rearrangement links TRBV5-4 to TRBJ1-4; a possible D gene is TRBD1 (6 bases). This CDR3 contains 15 residues. CDR1 and CDR2 (germline): SGHNT, YYREEE (reference sequence). Trimming left V 4 bases short and J 5 bases short, with 15 bases between. CDR3 sequence: CASSPHRDPNEKLFF. CDR3 sequence (DNA): TGTGCCAGCAGCCCTCACAGGGACCCCAATGAAAAACTGTTTTTT. Together with reference TRBV5-4 and TRBJ1-4, the CDR3 gives the full variable domain: ETGVTQSPTHLIKTRGQQVTLRCSSQSGHNTVSWYQQALGQGPQFIFQYYREEENGRGNFPPRFSGLQFPNYSSELNVNALELDDSALYLCASSPHRDPNEKLFFGSGTQLSVL.